This T cell receptor (beta chain) was obtained from a study of tumor and adjacent non-tumor tissue in lung cancer. Points from the study as a whole: Tumor tissue had significantly higher TCR diversity than normal lung. Patients with more diverse tumor TCRs had worse survival.

The library came from three nested PCR rounds adapted from ARM-PCR protocols. TCRdb re-derived calls from the multiplex PCR reads in MiXCR, one entry per CDR3 protein. The sample contains about 75,000 distinct CDR3 sequences, under 85% of which appear only once. The CDR3 is 13 amino acids. CDR1 and CDR2 (germline): LNHDA, SQIVND (reference sequence). No cell sorting was done before RNA was extracted from the tissue. Donors were chemotherapy-naive, newly diagnosed lung cancer surgical patients in China, August–late 2014. A word on this clonotype: What it binds is unknown. Germline and junction disagree at one end, which may indicate a read error.

Sequenced sample: lung tumor tissue. This TCR came from a woman in her forties or fifties with non-small cell lung cancer. This sequence joins TRBV19 and TRBJ1-1; no definite D call. This CDR3 reads CAISSPLNTEAFF. CDR3 in DNA: TGTGCCATTAGTTCGCCTTTGAACACTGAAGCTTTCTTT.